A selection of T cell receptor beta chains follows, all from one sample in a study of blood T cell repertoires in COVID-19. Some clones are missing from TCRdb's copy, which holds only in-frame ones; the method was immunoSEQ multiplex PCR. The repertoire holds about 170,000 clones, with more than 75% as singletons. The source material was peripheral blood. Receptors were obtained from a woman in her 70s with acute or convalescent COVID-19. CDR3s include the opening cysteine and the closing phenylalanine or tryptophan. Each record gives: CDR3 DNA, CDR3 protein, J gene, D gene, V gene, clone size. The D gene is left open where the match is weak. The listing skips clone size in some rows; elsewhere it reads once, few, many or a size class.

CDR3nt: TGCGCCAGCAGCCACCCCACAGGAAACCTTAATTCACCCCTCCACTTT
CDR3aa: CASSHPTGNLNSPLHF
j_gene: TRBJ1-6
d_gene: .
v_gene: TRBV4-1
abundance: .

CDR3nt: TGTGCCAGCAGTTACTCGAGGCCCTGGGAGACCCAGTACTTC
CDR3aa: CASSYSRPWETQYF
j_gene: TRBJ2-5
d_gene: .
v_gene: TRBV6-5
abundance: .

CDR3nt: TGTGCCAGCAGCGTAGTGGGAAACTACTCTCGGGGGACGAAAGGAGCTAACTATGGCTACACCTTC
CDR3aa: CASSVVGNYSRGTKGANYGYTF
j_gene: TRBJ1-2
d_gene: .
v_gene: TRBV9
abundance: .

CDR3nt: TGCGCCAGCAGCCCGGGACTAGCGGGAGCGAGGACCTACAATGAGCAGTTCTTC
CDR3aa: CASSPGLAGARTYNEQFF
j_gene: TRBJ2-1
d_gene: TRBD2
v_gene: TRBV5-1
abundance: once

CDR3nt: TGTGCCAGCAGCCAATACGGTCAGGGGTTGGGTCAGCCCCAGCATTTT
CDR3aa: CASSQYGQGLGQPQHF
j_gene: TRBJ1-5
d_gene: .
v_gene: TRBV3-1/TRBV3-2
abundance: .

CDR3nt: TGTGCCAGCAGCAAGAATTTAGAGATACAGCACAATGAGCAGTTCTTC
CDR3aa: CASSKNLEIQHNEQFF
j_gene: TRBJ2-1
d_gene: .
v_gene: TRBV9
abundance: .

CDR3nt: TGTGCCAGCAGCGAGAGCGGGAGGTTTGGCACAGATACGCAGTATTTT
CDR3aa: CASSESGRFGTDTQYF
j_gene: TRBJ2-3
d_gene: TRBD2
v_gene: TRBV9
abundance: .

CDR3nt: TGTGCCAGCAGTCCACAGACGGGCGGCAGGGGTGGCAATCAGCCCCAGCATTTT
CDR3aa: CASSPQTGGRGGNQPQHF
j_gene: TRBJ1-5
d_gene: .
v_gene: TRBV28
abundance: .

CDR3nt: TGTGCCATCAGTGGGGGACAGGGAGGTCAGCCCCAGCATTTT
CDR3aa: CAISGGQGGQPQHF
j_gene: TRBJ1-5
d_gene: TRBD1
v_gene: TRBV10-3
abundance: .

CDR3nt: TGCGCCAGCAGCCCCTCGGACAGTTACACTGAAGCTTTCTTT
CDR3aa: CASSPSDSYTEAFF
j_gene: TRBJ1-1
d_gene: .
v_gene: TRBV4-3
abundance: .

CDR3nt: TGTGCCAGTAGGCGGACAGGTAACAATCAGCCCCAGCATTTT
CDR3aa: CASRRTGNNQPQHF
j_gene: TRBJ1-5
d_gene: TRBD1
v_gene: TRBV19
abundance: .

CDR3nt: TGTGCCAGCAGTTTAACGGAGGAACAAAGGGTATATGGCTACACCTTC
CDR3aa: CASSLTEEQRVYGYTF
j_gene: TRBJ1-2
d_gene: .
v_gene: TRBV27
abundance: .

CDR3nt: TGTGCAAGTCGCCCCGGACTAGCGAAGAATACGCAGTATTTT
CDR3aa: CASRPGLAKNTQYF
j_gene: TRBJ2-3
d_gene: .
v_gene: TRBV12-2
abundance: .

CDR3nt: TGTGCCAGCAGTTCCCAGATGAACACTGAAGCTTTCTTT
CDR3aa: CASSSQMNTEAFF
j_gene: TRBJ1-1
d_gene: .
v_gene: TRBV7-9
abundance: .

CDR3nt: TGTGCCAGTACCCCGAGCAGGGGGCTAGCGGGGTACACCGGGGAGCTGTTTTTT
CDR3aa: CASTPSRGLAGYTGELFF
j_gene: TRBJ2-2
d_gene: .
v_gene: TRBV11-2
abundance: .

CDR3nt: TGTGCCAGCAGCGCATCCGGGACTAGCGGGAACAATGAGCAGTTCTTC
CDR3aa: CASSASGTSGNNEQFF
j_gene: TRBJ2-1
d_gene: TRBD2
v_gene: TRBV9
abundance: .